Below, one T cell receptor beta chain is given with its context. V was pared by 2 bases and J by 1 base, with 8 bases between. The CDR3 extends over 14 amino acids. Per the germline V gene, CDR1 is MNHEY and CDR2 is SVGAGI. This entry is derived from a study of T cell changes during pregnancy in multiple sclerosis. TCRdb's table, derived via immunoSEQ multiplex PCR, lists solely in-frame clones and lacks some. The sample consists of tens of thousands of clones, roughly 92% of them appearing once. The sequencing used CD4+ T cells from peripheral blood mononuclear cells, collected in the first trimester of pregnancy. The TCR sequence derives from a female donor with multiple sclerosis, enrolled in a pregnancy study. This chain uses TRBV6-5 with TRBJ1-1, with D possibly matching TRBD1 (5 bases). DNA of the CDR3: TGTGCCAGCAGTTACCGGGGGGGGAACACTGAAGCTTTCTTT. This sequence encodes CASSYRGGNTEAFF.